This T cell receptor beta chain derives from a study of cytomegalovirus exposure and HLA in healthy donors. The wider study: T cells numbering around 200 million yielded some 100 million unique TCR beta sequences in an earlier analysis.

Whole-study results and caveats: For TCR beta chains, V- and J-gene trimming was later linked to a missense DCLRE1C variant. Under in vitro conditions, a few CMV-associated chains were confirmed as specific for CMV antigens. Most TCR sequences showed up rarely, but some public TCRs showed up in many donors.

With respect to this clone: Antigen specificity is unknown.

60 Vbeta and 13 Jbeta primers were used in PCR. The method was immunoSEQ multiplex PCR; TCRdb's version includes in-frame clones alone and lacks a portion of them. The sample has about 130,000 clones, approximately 80% seen once. The CDR3 length is 14 residues. CDR1 is KGHSH, CDR2 LQKENI, per germline. V shed 5 bases and J shed 2 bases, with 10 bases lying between them. The specimen sequenced was PBMCs. The chain has TRBV18 and TRBJ1-5; a weak D match, TRBD1 (5 bases). This receptor was taken from a middle-aged woman in good health and CMV-seronegative. The CDR3 here is CASSSRDGNQPQHF. DNA of the CDR3: TGTGCCAGCTCATCGCGGGACGGCAATCAGCCCCAGCATTTT.